These 23 T cell receptor beta chains were all obtained from the same sample, sequenced in a study of T-cell memory formation after mild COVID-19. TCRdb passed the 5' RACE reads through MiXCR, listing each CDR3 protein once. Of just under 150,000 distinct CDR3 sequences in the sample, roughly 21% were seen once. Sequencing used PBMCs or a T cell subset sorted from them (not recorded which). These receptor sequences come from an adult woman who had mild COVID-19 (a few samples of this study predate the infection). Cell type and time point are not known.

This clonotype has only a few counts. The chain combines TRBV20-1 with TRBJ2-5, with D hard to call. V shed 6 bases and J shed 3 bases, with 11 bases lying between them. Germline V gene lookup returns CDR1 DFQATT and CDR2 SNEGSKA (reference sequence). The CDR3 runs to 12 residues. The CDR3 DNA sequence: TGCAGTGCCCTTCATGGGAAAGAGACCCAGTACTTC. It yields the protein CSALHGKETQYF.

This clonotype was counted only a few times. An end of the junction does not agree with germline; a read error may underlie this. The genes are TRBV4-2 and TRBJ2-3; 13 bases match TRBD2. The CDR3 covers 15 residues. The germline CDR1 and CDR2 sequences are LGHNA and YNFKEQ. The CDR3 protein is CASSQDETSGRTLLF. CDR3 sequence (DNA): TGTGCCAGCAGCCAAGATGAGACTAGCGGGAGGACCCTCCTATTT.

The chain recombines TRBV6-2 or TRBV6-3 with TRBJ2-3; 12 nucleotides align to TRBD2. V was pared by 6 bases and J by 5 bases, with 6 bases of the junction left unmatched. Germline V gives CDR1 MNHEY, CDR2 SVGEGT. CDR3 size: 15 residues. The CDR3 DNA follows: TGTGCCAGCAGCCCTCGACTAGCGGGAGTAGATACGCAGTATTTT. Protein product: CASSPRLAGVDTQYF.

This clonotype showed up many times. V gene TRBV24-1 combines with J gene TRBJ2-3, with 7 bases matching TRBD1. V trimming: 9 bases; J trimming: 2 bases; junction bases outside the gene matches: 7. The CDR3 spans 14 residues. Germline V gene sequence: CDR1 KGHDR, CDR2 SFDVKD. CDR3 sequence: CATAHRGTTDTQYF. The CDR3 DNA reads as TGTGCCACCGCGCACAGGGGTACCACAGATACGCAGTATTTT.

The rearrangement links TRBV3-1 to TRBJ1-2, with D perhaps matching TRBD1 (5 bases). The CDR3 runs to 14 residues. V lost 4 bases, J lost 8 bases, and 17 bases lay in between. Germline lookup yields CDR1 LGHDT and CDR2 YNNKEL (reference sequence). DNA of the CDR3: TGTGCCAGCAGCCCGTTAACCGGGGGTTACGGCTACACCTTC. Protein sequence: CASSPLTGGYGYTF.

The rearrangement joins TRBV7-2 to TRBJ1-1, with 9 bases aligning to TRBD1. Losses at the gene ends were 0 bases for V and 2 bases for J; bases not matched to a gene: 1. Germline V gene lookup returns CDR1 SGHTA and CDR2 FQGNSA. The CDR3 loop spans 15 amino acids. Here the CDR3 reads CASSLATGGNTEAFF. In DNA form, the CDR3 reads TGTGCCAGCAGCTTAGCGACAGGGGGAAACACTGAAGCTTTCTTT. The full variable domain, its missing parts supplied by reference TRBV7-2 and TRBJ1-1, is GAGVSQSPSNKVTEKGKDVELRCDPISGHTALYWYRQSLGQGLEFLIYFQGNSAPDKSGLPSDRFSAERTGGSVSTLTIQRTQQEDSAVYLCASSLATGGNTEAFFGQGTRLTVV.

This rearrangement joins TRBV28 to TRBJ2-5; 9 bases map to TRBD1. The germline V gene encodes CDR1 MDHEN and CDR2 SYDVKM. CDR3 length equals 15 residues. Trimming at V came to 6 bases and at J to 3 bases, leaving 8 bases not matched to a gene. For the CDR3, the DNA is TGTGCCAGCAGACTTCCCGGGACAGGGAAAGAGACCCAGTACTTC. It encodes CASRLPGTGKETQYF.

The genes are TRBV2 and TRBJ1-1, with D unresolved. The ends were cut back, 5 bases at V and 0 bases at J, with 13 bases in the middle. Germline CDR1 SNHLY, CDR2 FYNNEI. The CDR3 contains 15 residues. CDR3 coding DNA: TGTGCCAGCAGTCCAGATGGCATTATGAACACTGAAGCTTTCTTT. Residues: CASSPDGIMNTEAFF.

A few counts support this clonotype. The chain uses TRBV5-4 and TRBJ1-5; D remains ambiguous. The CDR3 contains 15 residues. Trimming stripped 0 bases from V and 4 bases from J, with 11 bases between. Germline-derived CDR1 and CDR2 are SGHNT and YYREEE (reference sequence). The CDR3 coding sequence is TGTGCCAGCAGCTTGGATCCCGAGCCTAATCAGCCCCAGCATTTT. Encoded protein: CASSLDPEPNQPQHF.

The chain combines TRBV12-3 or TRBV12-4 with TRBJ2-7, with no clear D. The CDR3 has 12 residues. Trimming took off 6 bases at V and 3 bases at J, with 9 bases between the two ends. CDR3 sequence (DNA): TGTGCCAGCAGCACTTTCGGCTACGAGCAGTACTTC. This translates into CASSTFGYEQYF.

V is TRBV5-1 and J is TRBJ1-1; D is unresolved. The germline V gene encodes CDR1 SGHRS and CDR2 YFSETQ. V shed 4 bases and J shed 6 bases, with 28 bases lying between them. This CDR3 contains 18 residues. The CDR3 DNA sequence: TGCGCCAGCAGCCGACGATCCCCCGGGAACTCCGTGGGCGCTGAAGCTTTCTTT. Amino acid sequence: CASSRRSPGNSVGAEAFF.

The chain has TRBV7-6 and TRBJ2-7; D not resolved. Germline V lookup: CDR1 SGHVS, CDR2 FNYEAQ. The CDR3 consists of 13 residues. Trimming took 5 bases from V and 2 from J, leaving 10 bases between them. CDR3 in amino acids: CASSTDEAYEQYF. The CDR3 bases are TGTGCCAGCAGCACGGACGAAGCCTACGAGCAGTACTTC.

V and J are TRBV30 and TRBJ2-6; D is unclear. The CDR3 length is 16 residues. The germline gives CDR1 GTSNPN, CDR2 SVGIG (reference sequence). Trimming left V 4 bases short and J 4 bases short, with 17 bases between. The DNA of the CDR3 is TGTGCCTGGACCTCGAAAGGTCCGATCGGGGCCAACGTCCTGACTTTC. Translating gives CAWTSKGPIGANVLTF.

In this sample, this clonotype turned up a few times. The chain carries TRBV6-5 and TRBJ2-3; no firm D call. The CDR3 runs 15 residues. Trimming removed 6 bases from V and 0 bases from J, with 13 bases in between. In germline, CDR1 is MNHEY, CDR2 SVGAGI. In nucleotides, the CDR3 is TGTGCCAGCAGCCAGAGGTTTGCTAGCACAGATACGCAGTATTTT. Its translation is CASSQRFASTDTQYF.

The chain joins TRBV20-1 to TRBJ2-3; no clear D. CDR3 size: 12 residues. Trimming stripped 3 bases from V and 2 bases from J, with 6 bases between. Germline V CDR1 and CDR2: DFQATT, SNEGSKA (reference sequence). The CDR3 nucleotides read TGCAGTGCTAGCGCGGACACAGATACGCAGTATTTT. It codes for CSASADTDTQYF.

This clonotype has more than one count but fewer than ten. The chain links TRBV24-1 to TRBJ2-5; D is possibly TRBD1 or TRBD2 (5 bases each). The CDR3 extends over 14 amino acids. The V and J ends lost 4 bases and 5 bases respectively, with 13 bases between them. CDR1 is KGHDR and CDR2 is SFDVKD in the germline V gene. CDR3 sequence reads: CATSDPTRGETQYF. The CDR3 DNA reads TGTGCCACCAGTGACCCGACCCGGGGCGAGACCCAGTACTTC.

V is TRBV5-1 and J is TRBJ1-6; D is unclear. This CDR3 spans 14 amino acids. Trimming removed 4 bases from V and 10 bases from J, with 15 bases in between. Germline CDR1 SGHRS, CDR2 YFSETQ. The CDR3 protein is CASSPGSGGSPLHF. As DNA, the CDR3 is TGCGCCAGCAGCCCGGGGTCAGGAGGGTCACCCCTCCACTTT.

This clonotype was observed a single time. This chain links TRBV3-1 with TRBJ2-7; the D is unclear. Germline CDR1 LGHDT, CDR2 YNNKEL (reference sequence). V was pared by 3 bases and J by 0 bases, with 6 bases between. The CDR3 covers 13 residues. CDR3 loop: CASSQYSSYEQYF. CDR3 nucleotides: TGTGCCAGCAGCCAGTACAGCTCCTACGAGCAGTACTTC.

The table lists this clonotype with a few counts. This chain uses TRBV7-2 with TRBJ2-5; TRBD1 matches at 8 bases. The CDR3 is 16 amino acids. The V gene's germline CDR1 is SGHTA and CDR2 FQGNSA. V shed 4 bases, J shed 6 bases, and the junction held 13 bases outside the gene matches. This chain's CDR3 is CASSSQDRVVGKTQYF. The CDR3 DNA reads TGTGCCAGCAGCTCTCAGGACAGGGTCGTTGGAAAGACCCAGTACTTC. The entire variable domain, with the rest obtained from reference TRBV7-2 and TRBJ2-5, is as follows: GAGVSQSPSNKVTEKGKDVELRCDPISGHTALYWYRQSLGQGLEFLIYFQGNSAPDKSGLPSDRFSAERTGGSVSTLTIQRTQQEDSAVYLCASSSQDRVVGKTQYFGPGTRLLVL.

This clonotype was seen only a few times. The chain joins TRBV15 to TRBJ2-1; either TRBD1 or TRBD2 may fit D (5 bases each). V was pared by 4 bases and J by 0 bases, with 19 bases between. The CDR3 runs 18 residues. The germline V gene encodes CDR1 LNHNV and CDR2 YYDKDF (reference sequence). CDR3 region: CATSNIYQGGSSYNEQFF. Written as DNA, the CDR3 is TGTGCCACCAGCAACATTTACCAGGGTGGGAGCTCCTACAATGAGCAGTTCTTC.

This clonotype was recorded once. The V call is TRBV18, the J call TRBJ1-1; D is unclear. V was cut by 5 bases and J by 1 base, with 14 bases left in between. The CDR3 sequence is 15 residues long. Germline-derived CDR1 and CDR2 are KGHSH and LQKENI. Written as DNA, the CDR3 is TGTGCCAGCTCATCAGGTGGGAGAGGGAACACTGAAGCTTTCTTT. This encodes CASSSGGRGNTEAFF.

There are a few counts of this clonotype. The V and J genes are TRBV11-2 and TRBJ2-1; 8 nucleotides agree with TRBD2. The germline V gene encodes CDR1 SGHAT and CDR2 FQNNGV. The CDR3 contains 15 residues. J lost 6 bases, V lost 0 bases, and 4 bases had no gene match. Written as DNA, the CDR3 is TGTGCCAGCAGCTTAGACGGACTAGCTTCCAATGAGCAGTTCTTC. This gives the protein CASSLDGLASNEQFF.

This clonotype was seen a handful of times. The chain employs TRBV20-1 and TRBJ2-3; 8 bases agree with TRBD2. This CDR3 comprises 15 residues. Germline trimming cut 3 bases from V and 0 bases from J; bases unmatched to any gene: 5. Looked up from germline, CDR1 is DFQATT and CDR2 is SNEGSKA (reference sequence). The CDR3 loop reads CSASGASGSTDTQYF. CDR3 sequence (DNA): TGCAGTGCTAGTGGAGCTAGCGGGAGCACAGATACGCAGTATTTT.